This is a list of T cell receptor beta chains from one sample in a study of control samples from healthy donors and cancer patients. Libraries were prepared by immunoSEQ multiplex PCR; TCRdb keeps only in-frame clonotypes and omits some of them. The table has tens of thousands of clones, roughly 89% seen once; the top ten hold around a sixth. Sequenced input: blood. The receptors derive from a man under 40 in good health. Both conserved end residues are part of each CDR3. A D gene is named only where the DNA matches it firmly. Size is omitted from some rows. Given values are once, few, many or a class for expanded clones.

v_call,clone_size,d_call,j_call,cdr3_nt,cdr3_aa
TRBV5-1,-,-,TRBJ2-3,TGCGCCAGCAGCCGGGGATCTAGCACAGATACGCAGTATTTT,CASSRGSSTDTQYF
TRBV21-1,-,-,TRBJ2-2,TGTGCCAGCACCAGAACCGGGACAGGGAACACCGGGGAGCTGTTTTTT,CASTRTGTGNTGELFF
TRBV19,-,-,TRBJ1-2,TGTGCCAGTAGCCCCTCCGTAGCCCAGCTGGGCTACACCTTC,CASSPSVAQLGYTF
TRBV5-1,-,-,TRBJ1-1,TGCGCCAGCAGCTTGGTGGGGGACATGAACACTGAAGCTTTCTTT,CASSLVGDMNTEAFF
TRBV18,-,-,TRBJ2-1,TGTGCCAGCTCACTACTAGTGAATGAGCAGTTCTTC,CASSLLVNEQFF
TRBV14,-,-,TRBJ2-2,TGTGCCAGCAGCCTCCAGGGGGGGCTGACCGGGGAGCTGTTTTTT,CASSLQGGLTGELFF
TRBV6-5,once,TRBD1,TRBJ1-6,TGTGCCAGCAGTTACTCGTCAGGGGGCGATTCACCCCTCCACTTT,CASSYSSGGDSPLHF
TRBV11-2,-,TRBD1,TRBJ1-1,TGTGCCAGCAGTAACCACAGGACAGGGAATACTGAAGCTTTCTTT,CASSNHRTGNTEAFF
TRBV4-2,once,TRBD1,TRBJ1-1,TGTGCCAGCAGTCGAGCGGACCGACAGGGTCTATCTGAAGCTTTCTTT,CASSRADRQGLSEAFF
TRBV5-6,-,-,TRBJ2-5,TGTGCCAGCAGCTTGGGGGGGCAAGAGACCCAGTACTTC,CASSLGGQETQYF
TRBV3-1/TRBV3-2,-,-,TRBJ2-4,TGTGCCAGCAGCCAGTCACATTCGCAGTACTTC,CASSQSHSQYF
TRBV11-2,-,-,TRBJ2-1,TGTGCCAGCAGCTTGGGAAGCTCCTACAATGAGCAGTTCTTC,CASSLGSSYNEQFF
TRBV5-1,once,TRBD2,TRBJ2-5,TGCGCCAGCAGCTTGAGCACGGGGGGGCAAGAGACCCAGTACTTC,CASSLSTGGQETQYF
TRBV4-2,-,-,TRBJ1-2,TGTGCCAGCAGCCAGGGGGGCAGAGATGGCTACACCTTC,CASSQGGRDGYTF
TRBV6-1,-,TRBD1,TRBJ1-1,TGTGCCAGCAGTGACAGGACAGGGGGCAGTGAAGCTTTCTTT,CASSDRTGGSEAFF
TRBV14,-,-,TRBJ1-5,TGTGCCAGCAGCCAAGGGCCAGGGCGAGATCAGCCCCAGCATTTT,CASSQGPGRDQPQHF
TRBV7-9,-,-,TRBJ2-5,TGTGCCAGCAGCCGCACCCGGGACCTGCACCAGGAGACCCAGTACTTC,CASSRTRDLHQETQYF
TRBV5-1,-,-,TRBJ1-4,TGCGCCAGCAGCTCCCACGGGGGCTCAGCTAATGAAAAACTGTTTTTT,CASSSHGGSANEKLFF
TRBV4-3,-,-,TRBJ2-5,TGCGCCAGCAGCCCCCGAGAGGGAGAGACCCAGTACTTC,CASSPREGETQYF
TRBV6-2/TRBV6-3,-,-,TRBJ1-3,TGTGCCAGCAGTTACCCTGCATTTCGGACAGCGACGGAGGACACCATATATTTT,CASSYPAFRTATEDTIYF
TRBV19,-,-,TRBJ1-5,TGTGCCAGTAGGGATAGGAGCAATCAGCCCCAGCATTTT,CASRDRSNQPQHF
TRBV6-5,-,-,TRBJ2-2,TGTGCCAGCGTGGGAGAACCCCTGCTCGGGGAGCTGTTTTTT,CASVGEPLLGELFF
TRBV12-3/TRBV12-4,-,-,TRBJ1-1,TGTGCCAGCAGTGGGGGGAGGACTGAAGCTTTCTTT,CASSGGRTEAFF
TRBV7-5,-,-,TRBJ2-7,TGTGCCAGAAGTCCATGCGGATCTCGACCCTACGAGCAGTACTTC,CARSPCGSRPYEQYF
TRBV24-1,-,TRBD1,TRBJ2-1,TGTGCCACCAGTGATGCCGGGACAGGGGACAATGAGCAGTTCTTC,CATSDAGTGDNEQFF
TRBV16,once,TRBD1,TRBJ1-2,TGTGCCAGCAGCCCTCGGACAGGGGCTAACTATGGCTACACCTTC,CASSPRTGANYGYTF
TRBV5-4,-,TRBD1,TRBJ1-2,TGTGCCAGCAGCCCCCGACAGGGATCCGAAAAGATAGGAAGAGACACCTTC,CASSPRQGSEKIGRDTF
TRBV7-3,once,-,TRBJ2-7,TGTGCCAGCAGCTTAAAGGGAGCCTACGAGCAGTACTTC,CASSLKGAYEQYF
TRBV12-5,-,-,TRBJ1-5,TGTGCTAGTGCGTCAGGTCAGCCCCAGCATTTT,CASASGQPQHF
TRBV19,-,TRBD1,TRBJ2-1,TGTGCCAGTAGTCCCGGGGACAGGGATGATAATGAGCAGTTCTTC,CASSPGDRDDNEQFF
TRBV27,-,-,TRBJ2-2,TGTGCCAGCAGCCCCGGTGAGGGGAACACCGGGGAGCTGTTTTTT,CASSPGEGNTGELFF
TRBV5-6,-,-,TRBJ2-2,TGTGCCAGCAGCTTGGAGGACCGATGGTTGGCCGGGGAGCTGTTTTTT,CASSLEDRWLAGELFF
TRBV2,-,-,TRBJ2-2,TGTGCCAGCAGTAGTGACAGGTACACCGGGGAGCTGTTTTTT,CASSSDRYTGELFF
TRBV25-1,-,-,TRBJ2-5,TGTGCCAGCAGTTCCTCCGGGGAGACCCAGTACTTC,CASSSSGETQYF
TRBV11-2,-,TRBD2,TRBJ2-3,TGTGCCAGCAGTGGTTTAATTAGCGGGGGGCCGGCAGATACGCAGTATTTT,CASSGLISGGPADTQYF
TRBV6-2/TRBV6-3,-,-,TRBJ1-5,TGTGCCAGCAGTTACTCGTCCGGCAGGGGAAATAATCAGCCCCAGCATTTT,CASSYSSGRGNNQPQHF
TRBV6-1,-,-,TRBJ2-5,TGTGCCAGCAGTGAAGACGGCAGCCCCGTGACCCAGTACTTC,CASSEDGSPVTQYF
TRBV7-3,-,TRBD2,TRBJ2-2,TGTGCCAGCAGCGACCAGGGACTAGCGGGAGACATTGGCGGGGAGCTGTTTTTT,CASSDQGLAGDIGGELFF
TRBV5-4,-,TRBD2,TRBJ2-4,TGTGCCAGCAGCTTGGTTAGCGGGACTGTTACCAAAAACATTCAGTACTTC,CASSLVSGTVTKNIQYF
TRBV24-1,-,-,TRBJ1-2,TGTGCCACCAGTGACATGAACTATGGCTACACCTTC,CATSDMNYGYTF
TRBV5-5,-,-,TRBJ1-6,TGTGCCAGCAGCCCCTCGGCATACTCCTATAATTCACCCCTCCACTTT,CASSPSAYSYNSPLHF
TRBV4-2,-,TRBD2,TRBJ2-7,TGTGCCAGCAGCCGGGGGGGGACGGGGGTCGAGCAGTACTTC,CASSRGGTGVEQYF